What follows are 22 T cell receptor beta chains derived from one specimen sequenced in a study of metastatic and nonmetastatic thyroid tumors. Every patient was untreated before thyroid surgery. TCRdb reanalyzed the PCR reads via MiXCR. Of about 7,900 clones in the sample, about 26% are singletons; the top ten hold 5% to 6.5%. The material sequenced was adjacent normal tissue. Receptors were obtained from a female donor with papillary thyroid cancer or a benign thyroid nodule (not recorded which). Some clones in this sample may be carry-over from other donors' samples.

The table lists this clone with a few counts. This chain joins TRBV10-2 and TRBJ2-5; no clear D. The germline V and J ends were trimmed by 2 bases and 4 bases, with 8 bases remaining between them. Per germline, CDR1 WSHSY and CDR2 SAAADI. The CDR3 consists of 13 residues. This CDR3 is CASSEQGSETQYF. CDR3 nucleotides: TGCGCCAGCAGTGAGCAAGGATCAGAGACCCAGTACTTC.

This clone has a handful of counts. This sequence joins TRBV7-3 and TRBJ2-7; D remains ambiguous. Trimming took off 5 bases at V and 0 bases at J, with 8 bases between the two ends. Germline CDR1 SGHTA, CDR2 FQGTGA. CDR3 length: 13 amino acids. The CDR3 spells CASSPPLSYEQYF. As DNA, the CDR3 is TGTGCCAGCAGCCCCCCCCTCTCCTACGAGCAGTACTTC.

This clone was seen ten or more times. This may come from a read error, since a much larger clone is one base off. The chain uses TRBV2 and TRBJ2-3; 8 bases match TRBD2. The germline gives CDR1 SNHLY, CDR2 FYNNEI. CDR3 size: 16 residues. CDR3 region: CASGENGGGFSDTQYF. The DNA of the CDR3 is TGTGCCAGCGGTGAAAACGGCGGGGGGTTTTCAGATACGCAGTATTTT.

This clone counts as medium-sized (0.01 to 0.1%). This chain connects TRBV7-9 to TRBJ2-2, with 8 positions matching TRBD1. This CDR3 has 15 amino acids. The V gene end was trimmed by 6 bases and the J gene end by 0 bases; junction bases not matched to a gene: 3. Germline CDR1 SEHNR, CDR2 FQNEAQ (reference sequence). The DNA for the CDR3 is TGTGCCAGCAGGGCGGGACAGGCGAACACCGGGGAGCTGTTTTTT. As protein: CASRAGQANTGELFF.

This clone is medium-sized (0.01 to 0.1%). The chain recombines TRBV7-3 with TRBJ2-2, with 7 positions matching TRBD1. CDR1 and CDR2 from the germline V gene are SGHTA and FQGTGA. This CDR3 comprises 15 residues. The V segment lost 1 base and the J segment 6 bases; nucleotides outside the gene matches: 5. The CDR3 spells CASSLSGQVSGELFF. The CDR3 nucleotides read TGTGCCAGCAGCTTAAGTGGACAGGTCTCCGGGGAGCTGTTTTTT.

This clone occurred a few times. The rearrangement uses TRBV19 and TRBJ2-2; 8 nucleotides line up with TRBD1. The CDR3 runs 14 residues. The germline gives CDR1 LNHDA, CDR2 SQIVND (reference sequence). V lost 7 bases and J lost 6; bases outside the gene matches: 7. The CDR3 here is CASIGLTGAGELFF. The CDR3 bases are TGTGCCAGTATTGGATTGACAGGGGCCGGGGAGCTGTTTTTT. Full variable domain (remainder filled in from reference TRBV19 and TRBJ2-2): DGGITQSPKYLFRKEGQNVTLSCEQNLNHDAMYWYRQDPGQGLRLIYYSQIVNDFQKGDIAEGYSVSREKKESFPLTVTSAQKNPTAFYLCASIGLTGAGELFFGEGSRLTVL.

The chain recombines TRBV28 with TRBJ1-4, with D possibly being TRBD1 (5 bases). V was shortened by 3 bases and J by 13 bases, with 15 bases between the two germline ends. Germline V gene data show CDR1 as MDHEN and CDR2 as SYDVKM. The CDR3 extends over 13 amino acids. As DNA, the CDR3 is TGTGCCAGCAGTTTCCAGGGCCTTCGGGGACTGTTTTTT. This gives the protein CASSFQGLRGLFF.

By share of the sample, this clone is medium-sized. This specimen includes other DNA sequences encoding the same CDR3. This chain connects TRBV5-1 to TRBJ1-1, with 8 positions matching TRBD1. The CDR3 length is 16 residues. CDR1 and CDR2 from the germline V gene are SGHRS and YFSETQ. V shed 3 bases, J shed 4 bases, and the junction held 11 bases outside the gene matches. CDR3 region: CASSSLSTGGGTEAFF. The CDR3 region has the DNA TGCGCCAGCAGCTCTCTATCAACAGGGGGAGGCACTGAAGCTTTCTTT.

CDR3 residues: CSAMSGNTEAFF. In DNA, the CDR3 is TGCAGTGCTATGTCCGGGAACACTGAAGCTTTCTTT. This chain uses TRBV20-1 with TRBJ1-1; the D is unclear. CDR1 is DFQATT and CDR2 is SNEGSKA in the germline V gene (reference sequence). The CDR3 is 12 amino acids. Trimming took off 4 bases at V and 1 base at J, with 7 bases between the two ends.

In its sample, this clone was seen many times. The CDR3 spells CSARDGSFTGELFF. The CDR3, as DNA: TGCAGTGCTAGAGATGGCAGCTTCACCGGGGAGCTGTTTTTT. V gene TRBV20-1 combines with J gene TRBJ2-2; D not resolved. The CDR3 has 14 amino acids. CDR1 and CDR2 from the germline V gene are DFQATT and SNEGSKA (reference sequence). V was shortened by 0 bases and J by 4 bases, with 9 bases between the two germline ends.

This chain joins TRBV11-3 and TRBJ1-1; no clear D. V was cut by 6 bases and J by 3 bases, with 5 bases left in between. CDR1 and CDR2 from the germline V gene are SGHNT and YENEEA. The CDR3 loop spans 11 amino acids. The CDR3 sequence: CASRSDTEAFF. The CDR3, as DNA: TGTGCCAGCAGAAGTGACACTGAAGCTTTCTTT.

The chain uses TRBV5-1 and TRBJ2-2; the D gene is possibly TRBD2 (5 bases). Germline CDR1 SGHRS, CDR2 YFSETQ. Trimming removed 0 bases from V and 4 bases from J, with 7 bases in between. The CDR3 length is 14 residues. CDR3 sequence reads: CASSLEAGTGELFF. In DNA, the CDR3 is TGCGCCAGCAGCTTGGAGGCGGGCACCGGGGAGCTGTTTTTT.

Only a few counts were recorded for this clone. The identical CDR3 is also encoded by other nucleotide sequences in the sample. This rearrangement joins TRBV6-2 or TRBV6-3 to TRBJ1-2; 8 bases agree with TRBD1. V lost 0 bases, J lost 8 bases, and 2 bases stayed unmatched. In germline, CDR1 is MNHEY, CDR2 SVGEGT. The CDR3 runs 13 residues. The CDR3 loop is CASSYSTGVGYTF. The CDR3 DNA is TGTGCCAGCAGTTACTCGACAGGGGTAGGCTACACCTTC.

This clone is medium-sized in the sample. The CDR3 sequence: CASSYSGSIGYTF. The CDR3 nucleotides are TGTGCCAGCAGCTACTCAGGGTCTATTGGCTACACCTTC. The V call is TRBV7-9, the J call TRBJ1-2; D is perhaps TRBD1 (5 bases). The CDR3 consists of 13 residues. Germline CDR1 reads SEHNR; CDR2 reads FQNEAQ (reference sequence). V lost 4 bases to trimming and J lost 7 bases, with 13 bases between them.

The chain employs TRBV11-1 and TRBJ2-7; TRBD1 or TRBD2 may be the D gene (6 bases each). The germline V gene encodes CDR1 SGHAT and CDR2 FQDESV (reference sequence). The length of the CDR3 is 16 residues. The germline V and J ends were trimmed by 4 bases and 1 base, with 17 bases remaining between them. CDR3 residues: CASSSPGAGRSYEQYF. The CDR3 nucleotides read TGTGCCAGCAGCTCCCCAGGGGCGGGGAGATCCTACGAGCAGTACTTC. Combining the CDR3 with reference TRBV11-1 and TRBJ2-7 gives the whole variable domain EAEVAQSPRYKITEKSQAVAFWCDPISGHATLYWYRQILGQGPELLVQFQDESVVDDSQLPKDRFSAERLKGVDSTLKIQPAELGDSAMYLCASSSPGAGRSYEQYFGPGTRLTVT.

This clone is medium-sized within its sample. The chain joins TRBV11-1 to TRBJ2-7, with 11 positions matching TRBD2. Germline CDR1 is SGHAT and CDR2 is FQDESV (reference sequence). Losses at the gene ends were 1 base for V and 4 bases for J; bases not matched to a gene: 6. The CDR3 has 16 residues. CDR3 sequence (DNA): TGTGCCAGCAGCTTAGAAGGGATAGCGGGGGGGTACGAGCAGTACTTC. Protein product: CASSLEGIAGGYEQYF.

CDR3 coding DNA: TGTGCCAGCAGCCCGGGACTAGCGGGATACACAGATACGCAGTATTTT. It translates to CASSPGLAGYTDTQYF. The chain has TRBV7-3 and TRBJ2-3; 13 bases map to TRBD2. The germline V gene has CDR1 SGHTA and CDR2 FQGTGA. Trimming cost V 5 bases and J 2 bases; bases outside gene matches: 4. The CDR3 runs 16 residues.

This clone is medium-sized in the sample. This specimen includes other DNA sequences encoding the same CDR3. The CDR3 DNA follows: TGTGCCAGCAGGGATCCGACGGGGAATCAGCCCCAGCATTTT. This translates into CASRDPTGNQPQHF. The chain carries TRBV6-1 and TRBJ1-5; D unresolved. CDR1 MNHNS and CDR2 SASEGT come from the germline V gene. The CDR3 runs 14 residues. Between the trimmed V and J ends, which lost 6 bases and 4 bases, there was a span of 13 bases.

This clone is judged medium-sized. V and J are TRBV7-2 and TRBJ2-2; D uncertain. Looked up from germline, CDR1 is SGHTA and CDR2 is FQGNSA. Trimming took 3 bases from V and 6 from J, leaving 5 bases between them. CDR3 length: 12 amino acids. CDR3 protein: CASSFYSGELFF. The CDR3 DNA sequence: TGTGCCAGCAGCTTTTATTCCGGGGAGCTGTTTTTT.

In its sample, this clone ranks as medium-sized. The chain is built from TRBV24-1 and TRBJ1-5; D is unresolved. V was cut by 6 bases and J by 4 bases, with 6 bases left in between. Germline V CDR1 and CDR2: KGHDR, SFDVKD. CDR3 length: 12 amino acids. The chain's CDR3 is CATSIGNQPQHF. CDR3 in DNA: TGTGCCACCAGTATCGGGAATCAGCCCCAGCATTTT.

The rearrangement joins TRBV4-1 to TRBJ1-6; D gene unclear. The CDR3 totals 14 residues. Germline loops: CDR1 MGHRA, CDR2 YSYEKL. Trimming left V 0 bases short and J 10 bases short, with 10 bases between. CDR3 sequence: CASSQDSELSPLHF. CDR3 DNA sequence: TGCGCCAGCAGCCAAGACAGTGAATTGTCACCCCTCCACTTT.

By proportion, this clone is medium-sized. V and J are TRBV6-4 and TRBJ1-1, with D maybe TRBD1 (6 bases). The ends were cut back, 3 bases at V and 7 bases at J, with 18 bases in the middle. The CDR3 spans 15 residues. CDR1 is MRHNA and CDR2 is SNTAGT in the germline V gene. CDR3 loop: CASSESTGNRGEAFF. For the CDR3, the DNA is TGTGCCAGCAGTGAATCCACAGGGAATCGCGGTGAAGCTTTCTTT.